This passage covers 2 T cell receptor beta chains from one sample sequenced in a study of shared clonotypes between healthy human individuals. Only in-frame clones appear in the TCRdb table, and some are missing; sequencing was by immunoSEQ multiplex PCR. The table has about 520,000 clones, about 96% seen once. Material for sequencing was naive CD4+ T cells sorted from blood. Subset described: CD45RA+ positively selected. Receptor source: a woman aged 25 to 39 in good health.

The chain is built from TRBV11-2 and TRBJ2-7; the match to TRBD1 covers 9 bases. CDR1 is SGHAT, CDR2 FQNNGV, per germline. The CDR3 has 15 amino acids. The trim removed 2 bases at V and 4 bases at J, leaving 6 bases unmatched. The CDR3 loop reads CASSLRTGVFYEQYF. CDR3 nucleotide sequence: TGTGCCAGCAGCTTACGGACAGGGGTATTTTACGAGCAGTACTTC. Filled out from reference TRBV11-2 and TRBJ2-7, the complete variable domain reads EAGVAQSPRYKIIEKRQSVAFWCNPISGHATLYWYQQILGQGPKLLIQFQNNGVVDDSQLPKDRFSAERLKGVDSTLKIQPAKLEDSAVYLCASSLRTGVFYEQYFGPGTRLTVT.

This chain links TRBV11-2 with TRBJ2-7; 8 bases are a match to TRBD1. J lost 1 base, V lost 2 bases, and 7 bases had no gene match. This CDR3 comprises 16 residues. Germline loops: CDR1 SGHAT, CDR2 FQNNGV. CDR3 sequence: CASSLNRGYKSYEQYF. The CDR3 DNA sequence: TGTGCCAGCAGCTTAAACAGGGGGTATAAATCCTACGAGCAGTACTTC.